These 5 T cell receptor beta chains were sequenced from one sample in a study of blood T cell repertoires in COVID-19. The table came from immunoSEQ multiplex PCR; TCRdb's copy has only in-frame clones and leaves some out. The sample shows over 250,000 clones, around four fifths of them seen only once. The sequencing sample was made of PBMCs or T cells enriched from blood (not recorded which). These receptors came from a man aged 25-45 years with acute COVID-19.

The chain links TRBV19 to TRBJ1-6; TRBD1 is a possible D gene (5 bases). V lost 7 bases and J lost 5, with 15 bases in between. The CDR3 consists of 15 residues. Germline V gene lookup returns CDR1 LNHDA and CDR2 SQIVND (reference sequence). As DNA, the CDR3 is TGTGCCAGTAATCCACAGGTCGTCAATAATTCACCCCTCCACTTT. Its protein product is CASNPQVVNNSPLHF.

V gene TRBV29-1 combines with J gene TRBJ2-2; D is possibly TRBD1 (6 bases). This CDR3 region has 14 residues. The V gene's germline CDR1 is SQVTM and CDR2 ANQGSEA. The V gene lost 7 bases and the J gene lost 0 bases, with 12 bases spanning the gap. This chain's CDR3 is CSAEDRPNTGELFF. CDR3 DNA sequence: TGCAGCGCCGAGGACAGACCGAACACCGGGGAGCTGTTTTTT.

The chain is built from TRBV4-3 and TRBJ1-4; D possibly corresponds to TRBD1 (6 bases). Germline CDR1 reads LGHNA; CDR2 reads YSLEER. There are 17 residues in the CDR3. Trimming removed 3 bases at V and 7 bases at J, with 21 bases between. CDR3 nucleotide sequence: TGCGCCAGCAGCCATGAGGCTACAGGGACGCGCTCTGAAAAACTGTTTTTT. Amino acids: CASSHEATGTRSEKLFF.

The V gene is TRBV25-1, the J gene TRBJ2-5; D unresolved. The V end was cut by 3 bases, the J end by 2 bases, with 4 bases between. This CDR3 has 12 amino acids. Germline CDR1 MGHDK, CDR2 SYGVNS. CDR3 residues: CASSDPQETQYF. In DNA form, the CDR3 reads TGTGCCAGCAGTGACCCTCAAGAGACCCAGTACTTC.

The genes are TRBV11-2 and TRBJ1-2, with 10 positions matching TRBD1. Germline V gives CDR1 SGHAT, CDR2 FQNNGV. The V segment lost 5 bases and the J segment 2 bases; nucleotides outside the gene matches: 8. The length of the CDR3 is 16 residues. The CDR3 spells CASSPSRTGGNYGYTF. CDR3 nucleotides: TGTGCCAGCAGCCCCTCTCGGACAGGGGGGAACTATGGCTACACCTTC.